This T cell receptor beta chain emerged from a study of response to subunit inactivated influenza vaccine. This clonotype has at least ten counts. Its antigen is still unknown. Per the germline V gene, CDR1 is DFQATT and CDR2 is SNEGSKA (reference sequence). Trimming left V 0 bases short and J 4 bases short, with 13 bases between. This CDR3 has 14 amino acids. Each CDR3 protein gets one entry after TCRdb re-called the RT-PCR reads with MiXCR. In the table there are more than 700,000 distinct CDR3 sequences, 21% of which are singletons. General observations from the study: Authors suggested each seasonal flu vaccination may recruit only limited numbers of new T cells.

The starting material was PBMCs from blood, obtained roughly 5 days after vaccination. This sequence was found in a man aged 50 to 60 who received an inactivated influenza vaccine. The V gene is TRBV20-1, the J gene TRBJ2-7; D ambiguous. DNA for the CDR3: TGCAGTGCTAGAGATGTGGCTAGTTCTTACGAGCAGTACTTC. Translated, it gives CSARDVASSYEQYF.